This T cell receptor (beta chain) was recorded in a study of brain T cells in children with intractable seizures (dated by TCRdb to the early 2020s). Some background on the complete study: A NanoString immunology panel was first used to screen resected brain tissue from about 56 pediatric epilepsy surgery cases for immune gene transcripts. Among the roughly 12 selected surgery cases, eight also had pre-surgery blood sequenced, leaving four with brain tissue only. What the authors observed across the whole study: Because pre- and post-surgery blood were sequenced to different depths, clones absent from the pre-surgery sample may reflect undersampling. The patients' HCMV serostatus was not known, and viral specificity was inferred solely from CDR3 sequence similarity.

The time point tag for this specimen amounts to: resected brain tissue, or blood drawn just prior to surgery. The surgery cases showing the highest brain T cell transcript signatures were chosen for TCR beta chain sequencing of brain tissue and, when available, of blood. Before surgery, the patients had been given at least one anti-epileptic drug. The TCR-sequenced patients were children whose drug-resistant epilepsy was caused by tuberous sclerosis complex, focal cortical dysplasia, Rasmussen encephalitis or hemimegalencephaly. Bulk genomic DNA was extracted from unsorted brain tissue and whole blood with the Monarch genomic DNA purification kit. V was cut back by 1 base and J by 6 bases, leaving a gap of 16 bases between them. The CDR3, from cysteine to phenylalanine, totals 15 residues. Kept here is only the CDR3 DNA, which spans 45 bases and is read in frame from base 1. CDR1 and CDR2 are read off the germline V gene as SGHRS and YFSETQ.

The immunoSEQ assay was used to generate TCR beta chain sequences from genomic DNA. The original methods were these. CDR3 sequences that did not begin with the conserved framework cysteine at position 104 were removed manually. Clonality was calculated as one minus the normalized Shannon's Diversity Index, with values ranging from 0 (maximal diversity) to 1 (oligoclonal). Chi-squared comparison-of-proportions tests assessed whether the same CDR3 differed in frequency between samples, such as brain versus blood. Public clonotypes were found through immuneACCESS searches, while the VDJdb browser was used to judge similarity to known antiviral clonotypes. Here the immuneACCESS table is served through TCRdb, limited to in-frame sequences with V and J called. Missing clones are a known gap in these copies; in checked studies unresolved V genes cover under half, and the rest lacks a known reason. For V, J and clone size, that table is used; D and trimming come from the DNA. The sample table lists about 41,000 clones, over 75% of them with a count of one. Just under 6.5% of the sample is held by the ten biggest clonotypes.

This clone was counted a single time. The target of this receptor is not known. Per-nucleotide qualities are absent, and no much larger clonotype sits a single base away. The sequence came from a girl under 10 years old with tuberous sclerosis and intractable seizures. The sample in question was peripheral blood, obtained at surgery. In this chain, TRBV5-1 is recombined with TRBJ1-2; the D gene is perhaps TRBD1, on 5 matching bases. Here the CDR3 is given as CASSLKFGQGHGYTF. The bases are TGCGCCAGCAGCTTGAAGTTCGGCCAGGGCCATGGCTACACCTTC.